This TCR beta chain was recovered during a study of blood T cell repertoires in COVID-19. Study in general: Sources were T cells, B-cell-depleted T cells, or PBMCs; the material itself was cDNA or gDNA.

TCRdb's table, derived via immunoSEQ multiplex PCR, lists solely in-frame clones and lacks some. Of under 300,000 clones detected, approximately 86% appear once; the ten largest clones hold about 1.6%. Cohorts were determined from participant-reported clinical history. For recovered donors of Cohort 3, there were two negative PCRs, clearance, or symptom resolution. With V trimmed by 5 bases and J by 4 bases, 4 bases remained unmatched. Germline CDR1 and CDR2: SGHTA and FQGNSA. The CDR3 consists of 14 residues. This TCR derives from a woman between 50 and 59 years old who had recovered from COVID-19. J is TRBJ1-3 and V is TRBV7-2, with 8 bases that match TRBD1. Sequences were obtained from PBMCs or T cells enriched from blood (not recorded which). The CDR3 DNA reads as TGTGCCAGCAGCAGGACAGGGACAGGAAACACCATATATTTT. It encodes CASSRTGTGNTIYF.